This T cell receptor beta chain was observed in a study of blood T cell repertoires in COVID-19. The CDR3 extends over 13 amino acids. V lost 0 bases and J 8 bases, leaving 10 bases between the germline ends. The V gene's germline CDR1 is SGHVS and CDR2 FQNEAQ. Assay: immunoSEQ multiplex PCR; the TCRdb copy retains only in-frame clones and omits some. The sample shows about 520,000 clones, approximately 85% of them seen only once. The TCR sequence derives from a human donor in a cohort sampled during active COVID-19. Sequenced sample: peripheral blood. This chain uses TRBV7-8 with TRBJ1-1, with D unclear. CDR3 nucleotide sequence: TGTGCCAGCAGCTTAGCGCTGGGAGGGGAAGCTTTCTTT. It yields the protein CASSLALGGEAFF. The complete variable domain, with remaining parts taken from reference TRBV7-8 and TRBJ1-1, reads GAGVSQSPRYKVAKRGQDVALRCDPISGHVSLFWYQQALGQGPEFLTYFQNEAQLDKSGLPSDRFFAERPEGSVSTLKIQRTQQEDSAVYLCASSLALGGEAFFGQGTRLTVV.